This TCR beta chain was sequenced for a study of blood T cell repertoires in COVID-19. Study background: Samples of COVID-19 (acute and convalescent) were obtained from the United States, Italy and Spain.

This clone was detected only once. Original data processing: Estimation of nucleated cell counts relied on the amplification of reference gene primers. The table came from immunoSEQ multiplex PCR; TCRdb's copy has only in-frame clones and leaves some out. That table gives V, J and clone size, and the DNA gave D and trimming. This sample yields 350,000 or so clones, of which about 86% are seen a single time; about 3% belongs to the top ten. The sample comprised peripheral blood. This sequence originates from a man younger than 45 with active or convalescent COVID-19.

CDR3 coding DNA: TGTGCCAGCAGCGTAGCTGGCACCACAGATACGCAGTATTTT. The encoded protein is CASSVAGTTDTQYF. This chain joins TRBV9 and TRBJ2-3, with no clear D. Trimming cost V 0 bases and J 2 bases, with 7 bases left between them. The CDR3 covers 14 residues. CDR1 and CDR2 from the germline V gene are SGDLS and YYNGEE.